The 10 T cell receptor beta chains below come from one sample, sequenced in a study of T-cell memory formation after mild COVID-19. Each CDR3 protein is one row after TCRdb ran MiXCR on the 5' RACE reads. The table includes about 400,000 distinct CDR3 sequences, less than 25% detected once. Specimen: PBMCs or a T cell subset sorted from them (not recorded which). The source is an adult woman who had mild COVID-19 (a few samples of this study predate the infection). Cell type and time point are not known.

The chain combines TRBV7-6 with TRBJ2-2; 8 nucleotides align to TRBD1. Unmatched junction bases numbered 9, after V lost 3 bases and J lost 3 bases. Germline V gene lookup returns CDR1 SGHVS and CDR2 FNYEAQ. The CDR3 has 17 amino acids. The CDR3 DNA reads TGTGCCAGCAGCTTCGGGTCGGAACAGGGGGACACCGGGGAGCTGTTTTTT. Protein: CASSFGSEQGDTGELFF.

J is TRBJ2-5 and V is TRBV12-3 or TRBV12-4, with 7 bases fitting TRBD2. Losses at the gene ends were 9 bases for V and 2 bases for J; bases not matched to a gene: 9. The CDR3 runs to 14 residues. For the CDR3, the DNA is TGTGCCAGATTCGGGGGGTTGCGGCAAGAGACCCAGTACTTC. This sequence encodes CARFGGLRQETQYF.

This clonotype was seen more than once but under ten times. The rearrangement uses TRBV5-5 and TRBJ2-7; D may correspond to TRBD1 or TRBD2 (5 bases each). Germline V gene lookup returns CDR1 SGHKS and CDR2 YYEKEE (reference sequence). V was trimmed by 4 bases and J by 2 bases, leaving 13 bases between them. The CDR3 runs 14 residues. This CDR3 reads CASSQGTPPYEQYF. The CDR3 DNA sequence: TGTGCCAGCAGCCAAGGGACCCCGCCCTACGAGCAGTACTTC.

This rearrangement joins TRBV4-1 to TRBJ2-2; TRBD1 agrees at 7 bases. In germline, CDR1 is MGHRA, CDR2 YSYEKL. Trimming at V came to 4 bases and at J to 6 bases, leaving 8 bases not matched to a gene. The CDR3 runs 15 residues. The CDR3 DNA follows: TGCGCCAGCAGCCCCGACCAGGACAGGCCCGGGGAGCTGTTTTTT. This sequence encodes CASSPDQDRPGELFF.

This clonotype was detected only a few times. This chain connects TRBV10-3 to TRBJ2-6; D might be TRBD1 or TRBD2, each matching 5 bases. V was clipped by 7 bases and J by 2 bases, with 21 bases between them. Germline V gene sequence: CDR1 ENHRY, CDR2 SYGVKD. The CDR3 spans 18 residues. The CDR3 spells CAINDPGPPVAGANVLTF. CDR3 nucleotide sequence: TGTGCCATCAACGATCCGGGACCCCCGGTTGCTGGGGCCAACGTCCTGACTTTC.

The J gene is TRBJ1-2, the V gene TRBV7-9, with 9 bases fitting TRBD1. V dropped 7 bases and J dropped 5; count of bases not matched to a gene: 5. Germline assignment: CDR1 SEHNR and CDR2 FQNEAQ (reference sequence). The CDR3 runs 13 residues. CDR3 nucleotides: TGTGCCAGCACCCAGACAGGGGGGTATGGCTACACCTTC. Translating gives CASTQTGGYGYTF. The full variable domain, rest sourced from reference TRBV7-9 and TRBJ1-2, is DTGVSQNPRHKITKRGQNVTFRCDPISEHNRLYWYRQTLGQGPEFLTYFQNEAQLEKSRLLSDRFSAERPKGSFSTLEIQRTEQGDSAMYLCASTQTGGYGYTFGSGTRLTVV.

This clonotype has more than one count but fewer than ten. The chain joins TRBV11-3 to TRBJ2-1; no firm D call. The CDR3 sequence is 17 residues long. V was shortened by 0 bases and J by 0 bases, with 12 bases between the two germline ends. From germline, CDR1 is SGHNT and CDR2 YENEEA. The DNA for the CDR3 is TGTGCCAGCAGCTTAGAAGGAGCACCTCTCTCCTACAATGAGCAGTTCTTC. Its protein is CASSLEGAPLSYNEQFF.

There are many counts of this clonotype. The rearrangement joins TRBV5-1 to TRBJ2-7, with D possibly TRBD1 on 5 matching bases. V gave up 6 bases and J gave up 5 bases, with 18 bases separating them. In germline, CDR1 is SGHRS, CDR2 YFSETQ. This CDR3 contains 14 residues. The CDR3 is CASTWGLENDEQYF. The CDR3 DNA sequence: TGCGCCAGCACCTGGGGCTTGGAAAACGACGAGCAGTACTTC.

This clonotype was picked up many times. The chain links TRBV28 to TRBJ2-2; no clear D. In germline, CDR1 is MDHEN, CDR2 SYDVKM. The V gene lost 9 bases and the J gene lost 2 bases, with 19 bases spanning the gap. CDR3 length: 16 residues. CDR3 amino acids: CASFYSGLLNTGELFF. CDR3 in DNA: TGTGCCAGTTTTTACTCCGGGCTACTCAACACCGGGGAGCTGTTTTTT.

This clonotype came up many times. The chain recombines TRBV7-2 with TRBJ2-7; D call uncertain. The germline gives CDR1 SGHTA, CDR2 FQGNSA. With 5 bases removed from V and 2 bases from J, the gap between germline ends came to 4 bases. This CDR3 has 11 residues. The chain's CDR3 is CASSEAYEQYF. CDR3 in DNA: TGTGCCAGCAGCGAAGCCTACGAGCAGTACTTC.